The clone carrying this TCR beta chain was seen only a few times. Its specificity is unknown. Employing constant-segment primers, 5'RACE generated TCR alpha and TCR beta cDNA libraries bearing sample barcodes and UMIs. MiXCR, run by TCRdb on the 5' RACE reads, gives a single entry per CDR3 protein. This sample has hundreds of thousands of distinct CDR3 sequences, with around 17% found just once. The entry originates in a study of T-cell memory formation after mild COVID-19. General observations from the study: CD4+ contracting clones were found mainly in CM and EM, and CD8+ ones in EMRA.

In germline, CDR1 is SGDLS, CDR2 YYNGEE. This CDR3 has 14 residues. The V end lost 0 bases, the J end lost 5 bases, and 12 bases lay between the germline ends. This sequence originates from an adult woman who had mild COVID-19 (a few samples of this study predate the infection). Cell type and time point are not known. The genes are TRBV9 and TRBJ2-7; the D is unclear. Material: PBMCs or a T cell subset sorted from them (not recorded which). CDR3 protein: CASSVDWEIHEQYF. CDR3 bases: TGTGCCAGCAGCGTAGATTGGGAAATCCACGAGCAGTACTTC. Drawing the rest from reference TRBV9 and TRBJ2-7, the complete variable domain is DSGVTQTPKHLITATGQRVTLRCSPRSGDLSVYWYQQSLDQGLQFLIQYYNGEERAKGNILERFSAQQFPDLHSELNLSSLELGDSALYFCASSVDWEIHEQYFGPGTRLTVT.